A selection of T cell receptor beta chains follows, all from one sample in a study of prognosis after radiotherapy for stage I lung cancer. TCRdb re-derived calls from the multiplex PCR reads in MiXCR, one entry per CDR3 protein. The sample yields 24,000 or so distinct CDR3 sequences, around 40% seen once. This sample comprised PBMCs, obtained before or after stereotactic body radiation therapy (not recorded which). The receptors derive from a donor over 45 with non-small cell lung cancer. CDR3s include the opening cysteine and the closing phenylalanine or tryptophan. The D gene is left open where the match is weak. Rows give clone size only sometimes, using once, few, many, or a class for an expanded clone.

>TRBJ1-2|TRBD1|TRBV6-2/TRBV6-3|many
CASRTPGQGYGYTF
TGTGCCAGCAGAACCCCGGGACAGGGATATGGCTACACCTTC
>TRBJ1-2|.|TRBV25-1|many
CASSDWSGYGYTF
TGTGCCAGCAGTGATTGGAGTGGGTATGGCTACACCTTC
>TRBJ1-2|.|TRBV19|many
CASSIWGHSYTF
TGTGCCAGTAGTATATGGGGACACAGCTACACCTTC
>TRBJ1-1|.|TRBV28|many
CASIRGGTTEAFF
TGTGCCAGCATCAGGGGAGGGACCACTGAAGCTTTCTTT
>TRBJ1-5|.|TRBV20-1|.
CSARVPKEIPQHF
TGCAGTGCTAGAGTTCCCAAAGAAATCCCCCAGCATTTT
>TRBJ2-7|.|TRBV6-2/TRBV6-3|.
CASSYSDIRPEQYF
TGTGCCAGCAGTTACTCGGATATTAGACCCGAGCAGTACTTC
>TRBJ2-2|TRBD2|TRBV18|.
CASSPRASGSPAVGELLF
TGTGCCAGCTCACCACGGGCTAGCGGGAGCCCGGCGGTCGGGGAGCTGCTTTTT
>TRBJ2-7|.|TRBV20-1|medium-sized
CSARDPTSYEQYF
TGCAGTGCTAGAGATCCCACCTCCTACGAGCAGTACTTC
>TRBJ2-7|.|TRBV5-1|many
CASSGGPDKSSYEQYF
TGCGCCAGCAGCGGAGGGCCGGACAAAAGCTCCTACGAGCAGTACTTC
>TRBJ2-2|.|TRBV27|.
CASRATRGANTGELFF
TGTGCCAGCAGGGCCACTCGGGGGGCTAACACCGGGGAGCTGTTTTTT
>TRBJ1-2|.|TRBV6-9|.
CASSYKTGTIYGYNF
TGTGCCAGCAGTTACAAAACAGGGACGATCTATGGCTACAACTTC
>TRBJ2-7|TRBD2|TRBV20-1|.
CSACPGGSLEQYF
TGCAGTGCTTGCCCTGGCGGGAGTCTCGAGCAGTACTTC
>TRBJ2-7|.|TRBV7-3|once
CASSLSANSYEQYF
TGTGCCAGCAGCTTAAGCGCGAACTCCTACGAGCAGTACTTC
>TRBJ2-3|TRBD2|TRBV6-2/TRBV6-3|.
CASSEDSLAASTDTQYF
TGTGCCAGTAGTGAAGATTCGCTAGCGGCTAGCACAGATACGCAGTATTTT
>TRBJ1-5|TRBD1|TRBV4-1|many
CASSQNTGTGGFQPQHF
TGCGCCAGCAGCCAAAATACCGGGACAGGGGGTTTTCAGCCCCAGCATTTT
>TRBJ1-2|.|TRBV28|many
CASSEVSNRNYGYTF
TGTGCCAGCAGCGAGGTCTCTAACCGCAACTATGGCTACACCTTC
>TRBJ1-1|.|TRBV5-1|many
CASSLVDSPLEAFF
TGCGCCAGCAGCTTGGTGGACAGCCCGCTCGAAGCTTTCTTT
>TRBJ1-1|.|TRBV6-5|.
CASSFLVPGGNTEAFF
TGTGCCAGCAGTTTCCTTGTTCCGGGAGGGAACACTGAAGCTTTCTTT
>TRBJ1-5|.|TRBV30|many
CAWSVAGQLYQPQHF
TGTGCCTGGAGTGTGGCGGGACAACTCTATCAGCCCCAGCATTTT
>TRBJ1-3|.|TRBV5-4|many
CASSGPDRSSGNTIYF
TGTGCCAGCAGCGGACCCGACAGAAGCTCTGGAAACACCATATATTTT